This T cell receptor beta chain was recorded in a study of regulatory T cells in long-lasting Graves disease. Time point of the sample: newly diagnosed GD, antithyroid drugs for less than 3 months. RNA from PBMCs was the source of the TCR library. TCR beta libraries were built with iRepertoire HTBI primers and Arm-PCR of CDR3 regions. MiXCR, run by TCRdb on the multiplex PCR reads, gives a single entry per CDR3 protein. The table records roughly 400,000 distinct CDR3 sequences, roughly 15% of them present only once. Trimming took off 3 bases at V and 4 bases at J, with 13 bases between the two ends. The V gene's germline CDR1 is SGHRS and CDR2 YFSETQ. The CDR3 length is 14 residues. The same specimen was also included in a second study, on T cells in Graves' hyperthyroidism and ophthalmopathy.

The chain has TRBV5-1 and TRBJ2-5; D is tentatively TRBD1 or TRBD2 (5 bases each). The receptor was isolated from a woman aged 18-29 years with Graves disease. This specimen was peripheral blood mononuclear cells (PBMCs), taken at new diagnosis, from a patient treated with antithyroid drugs. CDR3 coding DNA: TGCGCCAGCAGCTGGGGCCCTGAGGGAGAGACCCAGTACTTC. Protein product: CASSWGPEGETQYF.